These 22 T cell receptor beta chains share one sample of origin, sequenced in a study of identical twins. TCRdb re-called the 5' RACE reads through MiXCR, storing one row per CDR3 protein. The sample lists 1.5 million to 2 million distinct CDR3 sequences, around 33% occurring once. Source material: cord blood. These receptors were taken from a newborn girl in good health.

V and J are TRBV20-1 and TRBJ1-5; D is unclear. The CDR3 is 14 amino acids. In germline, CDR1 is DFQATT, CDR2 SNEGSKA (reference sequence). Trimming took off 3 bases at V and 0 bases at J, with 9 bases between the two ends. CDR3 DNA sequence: TGCAGTGCTAGTGTCGGTTATAGCAATCAGCCCCAGCATTTT. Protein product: CSASVGYSNQPQHF.

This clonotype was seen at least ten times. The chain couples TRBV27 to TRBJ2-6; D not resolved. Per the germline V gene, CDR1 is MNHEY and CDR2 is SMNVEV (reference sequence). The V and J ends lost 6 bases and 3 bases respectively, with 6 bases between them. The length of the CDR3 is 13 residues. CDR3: CASSASGANVLTF. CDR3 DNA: TGTGCCAGCAGCGCTAGTGGGGCCAACGTCCTGACTTTC.

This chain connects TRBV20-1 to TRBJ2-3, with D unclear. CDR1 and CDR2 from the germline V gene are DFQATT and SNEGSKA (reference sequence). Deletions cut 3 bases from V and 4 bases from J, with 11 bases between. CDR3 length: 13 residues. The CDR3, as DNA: TGCAGTGCTAGTTTACCGCCGTCAGATACGCAGTATTTT. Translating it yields CSASLPPSDTQYF.

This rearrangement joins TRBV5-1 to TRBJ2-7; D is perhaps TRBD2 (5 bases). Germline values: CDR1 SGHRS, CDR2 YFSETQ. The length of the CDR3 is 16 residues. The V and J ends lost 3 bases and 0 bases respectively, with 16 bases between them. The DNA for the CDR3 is TGCGCCAGCAGCTCATCGACTATCGGCCTCTCCTACGAGCAGTACTTC. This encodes CASSSSTIGLSYEQYF.

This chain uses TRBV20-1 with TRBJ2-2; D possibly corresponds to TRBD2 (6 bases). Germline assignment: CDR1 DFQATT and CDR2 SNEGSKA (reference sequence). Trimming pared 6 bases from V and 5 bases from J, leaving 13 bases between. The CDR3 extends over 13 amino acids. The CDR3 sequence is CSAPGTPTGELFF. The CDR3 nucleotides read TGCAGTGCCCCCGGGACTCCGACCGGGGAGCTGTTTTTT.

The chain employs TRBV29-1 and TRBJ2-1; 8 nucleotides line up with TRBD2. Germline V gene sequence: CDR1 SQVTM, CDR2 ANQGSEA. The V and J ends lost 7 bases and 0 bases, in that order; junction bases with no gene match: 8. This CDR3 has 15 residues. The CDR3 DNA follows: TGCAGCGAGTCAGTTCGGGGGGGCTCCTACAATGAGCAGTTCTTC. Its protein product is CSESVRGGSYNEQFF.

CDR3 bases: TGTGCCATCAGCCAACCGGGACAGGTCAATCAGCCCCAGCATTTT. Translation: CAISQPGQVNQPQHF. The V gene is TRBV10-3, the J gene TRBJ1-5; TRBD1 aligns across 8 bases. The germline CDR1 and CDR2 sequences are ENHRY and SYGVKD. V shed 6 bases, J shed 3 bases, and the junction held 7 bases outside the gene matches. The CDR3 extends over 15 amino acids.

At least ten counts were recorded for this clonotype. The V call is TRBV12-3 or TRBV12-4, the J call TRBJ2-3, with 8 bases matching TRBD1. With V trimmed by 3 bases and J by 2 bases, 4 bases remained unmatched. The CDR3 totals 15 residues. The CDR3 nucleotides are TGTGCCAGCAGTTTCGACAGGGGCACCACAGATACGCAGTATTTT. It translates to CASSFDRGTTDTQYF.

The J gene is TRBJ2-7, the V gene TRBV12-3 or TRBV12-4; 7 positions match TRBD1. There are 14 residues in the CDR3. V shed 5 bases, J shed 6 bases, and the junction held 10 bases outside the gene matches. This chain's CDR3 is CASSPPTGLVEQYF. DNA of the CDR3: TGTGCCAGCAGTCCACCGACAGGGTTGGTCGAGCAGTACTTC.

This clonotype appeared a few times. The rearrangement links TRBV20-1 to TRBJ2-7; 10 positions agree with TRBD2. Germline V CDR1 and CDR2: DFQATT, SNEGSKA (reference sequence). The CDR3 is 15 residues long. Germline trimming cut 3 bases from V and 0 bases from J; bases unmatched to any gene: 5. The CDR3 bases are TGCAGTGCTAGGGTCACTAGCGGGATCTCCTACGAGCAGTACTTC. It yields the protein CSARVTSGISYEQYF.

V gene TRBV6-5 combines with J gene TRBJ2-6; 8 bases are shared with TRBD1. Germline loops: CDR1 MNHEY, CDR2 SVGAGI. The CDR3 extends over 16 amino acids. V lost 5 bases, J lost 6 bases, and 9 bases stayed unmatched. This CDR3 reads CASSHRTGRKANVLTF. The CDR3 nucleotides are TGTGCCAGCAGTCACCGGACAGGGCGAAAGGCCAACGTCCTGACTTTC.

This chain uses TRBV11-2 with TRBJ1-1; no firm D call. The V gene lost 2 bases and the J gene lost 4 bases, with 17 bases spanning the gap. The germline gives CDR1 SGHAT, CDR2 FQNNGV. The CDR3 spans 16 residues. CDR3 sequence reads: CASSLSSGASGTEAFF. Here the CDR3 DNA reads TGTGCCAGCAGCTTAAGTTCTGGCGCCAGTGGCACTGAAGCTTTCTTT.

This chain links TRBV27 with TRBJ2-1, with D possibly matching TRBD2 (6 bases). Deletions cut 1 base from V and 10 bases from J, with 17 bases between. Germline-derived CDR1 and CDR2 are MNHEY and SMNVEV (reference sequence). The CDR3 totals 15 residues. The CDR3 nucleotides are TGTGCCAGCAGTTTATTTGCGGGGTCCTCCTACGAGCAGTTCTTC. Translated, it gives CASSLFAGSSYEQFF.

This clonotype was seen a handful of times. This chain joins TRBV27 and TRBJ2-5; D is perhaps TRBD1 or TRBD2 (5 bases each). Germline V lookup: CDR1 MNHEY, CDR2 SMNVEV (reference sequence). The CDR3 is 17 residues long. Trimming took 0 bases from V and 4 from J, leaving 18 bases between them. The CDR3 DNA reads TGTGCCAGCAGTTTATCCCCGGGACGGACCTTCCTAGAGACCCAGTACTTC. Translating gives CASSLSPGRTFLETQYF.

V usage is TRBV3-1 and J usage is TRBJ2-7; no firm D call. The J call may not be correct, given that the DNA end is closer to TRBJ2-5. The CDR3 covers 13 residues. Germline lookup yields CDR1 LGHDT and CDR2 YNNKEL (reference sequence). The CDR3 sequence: CASSQDGLWTQYF. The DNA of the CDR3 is TGTGCCAGCAGCCAAGACGGTCTGTGGACCCAGTACTTC.

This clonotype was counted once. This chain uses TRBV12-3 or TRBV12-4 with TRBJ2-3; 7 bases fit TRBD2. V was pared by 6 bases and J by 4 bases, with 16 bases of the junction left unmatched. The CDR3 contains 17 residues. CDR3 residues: CASSLFRWLADADTQYF. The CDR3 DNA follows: TGTGCCAGCAGCTTATTCCGTTGGCTAGCGGACGCAGATACGCAGTATTTT.

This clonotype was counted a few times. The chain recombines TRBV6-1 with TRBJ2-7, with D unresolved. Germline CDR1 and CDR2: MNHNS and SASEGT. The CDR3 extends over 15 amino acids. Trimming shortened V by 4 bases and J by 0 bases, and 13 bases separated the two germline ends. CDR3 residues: CASSAEPTLSYEQYF. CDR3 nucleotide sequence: TGTGCCAGCAGTGCAGAACCAACCCTCTCCTACGAGCAGTACTTC.

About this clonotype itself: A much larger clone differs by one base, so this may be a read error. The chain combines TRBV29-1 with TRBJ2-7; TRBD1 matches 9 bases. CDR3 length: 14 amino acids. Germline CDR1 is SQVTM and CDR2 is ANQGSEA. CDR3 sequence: CNVETGQGPYEQYF. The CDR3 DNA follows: TGCAACGTTGAAACGGGACAGGGACCCTACGAGCAGTACTTC.

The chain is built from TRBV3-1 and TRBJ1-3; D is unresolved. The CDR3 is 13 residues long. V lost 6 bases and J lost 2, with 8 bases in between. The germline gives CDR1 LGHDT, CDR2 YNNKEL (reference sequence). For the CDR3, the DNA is TGTGCCAGCAGGGGTGAGCCTGGAAACACCATATATTTT. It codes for CASRGEPGNTIYF.

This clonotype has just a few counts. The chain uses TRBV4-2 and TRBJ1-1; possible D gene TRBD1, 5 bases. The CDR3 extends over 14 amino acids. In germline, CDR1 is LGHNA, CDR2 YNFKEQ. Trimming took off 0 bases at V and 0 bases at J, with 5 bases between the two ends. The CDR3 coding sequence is TGTGCCAGCAGCCAAGAGGACATGAACACTGAAGCTTTCTTT. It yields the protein CASSQEDMNTEAFF.

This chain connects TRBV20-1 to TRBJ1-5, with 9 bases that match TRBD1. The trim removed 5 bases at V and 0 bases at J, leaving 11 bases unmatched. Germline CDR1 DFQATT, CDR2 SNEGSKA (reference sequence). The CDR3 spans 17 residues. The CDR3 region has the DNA TGCAGTGCTCCGCGTGGGACAGGGCTCTATAGCAATCAGCCCCAGCATTTT. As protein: CSAPRGTGLYSNQPQHF.

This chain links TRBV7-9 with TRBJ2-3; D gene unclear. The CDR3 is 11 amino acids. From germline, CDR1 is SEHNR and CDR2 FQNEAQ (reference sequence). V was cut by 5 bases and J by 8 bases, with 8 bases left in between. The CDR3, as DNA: TGTGCCAGCAGCCTAACCCTTACGCAGTATTTT. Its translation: CASSLTLTQYF.